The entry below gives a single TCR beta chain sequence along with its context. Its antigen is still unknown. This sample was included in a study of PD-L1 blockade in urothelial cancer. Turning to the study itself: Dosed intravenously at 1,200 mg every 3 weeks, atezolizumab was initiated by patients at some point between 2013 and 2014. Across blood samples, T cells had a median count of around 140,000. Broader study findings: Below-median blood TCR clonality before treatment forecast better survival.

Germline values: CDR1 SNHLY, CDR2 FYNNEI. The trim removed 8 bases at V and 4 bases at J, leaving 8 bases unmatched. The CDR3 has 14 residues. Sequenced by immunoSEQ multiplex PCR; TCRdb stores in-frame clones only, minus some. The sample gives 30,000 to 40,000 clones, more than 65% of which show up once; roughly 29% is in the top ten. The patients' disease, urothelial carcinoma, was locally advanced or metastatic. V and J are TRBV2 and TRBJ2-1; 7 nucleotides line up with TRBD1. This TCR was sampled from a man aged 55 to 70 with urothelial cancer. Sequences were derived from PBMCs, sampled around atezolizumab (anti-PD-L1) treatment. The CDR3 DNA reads TGTGCCAGCGAGGGACAGAACAGTTACAATGAGCAGTTCTTC. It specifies CASEGQNSYNEQFF.